These 21 T cell receptor beta chains were sequenced from one sample in a study of T cell clonotyping in hematopoietic cell transplantation. The repertoire was sequenced with immunoSEQ multiplex PCR; TCRdb's copy has only in-frame clones and lacks some. The table shows 25,000 or so clones, with roughly three quarters occurring only once. The time point: recipient sample about 28 days before transplant, after cytoreduction. Sequenced here: peripheral blood mononuclear cells, sampled before stem cell transplant. The source is a man aged 45-65 years with myelodysplastic syndrome. Some clones in this sample may be carry-over from other donors' samples.

The chain employs TRBV29-1 and TRBJ1-1; TRBD1 aligns across 8 bases. The trim removed 8 bases at V and 1 base at J, leaving 6 bases unmatched. The germline gives CDR1 SQVTM, CDR2 ANQGSEA. The CDR3 runs 13 residues. This chain's CDR3 is CSSLTGANTEAFF. The CDR3 DNA reads TGCAGCTCTTTGACAGGGGCGAACACTGAAGCTTTCTTT.

The rearrangement links TRBV19 to TRBJ1-2; possible D gene TRBD1, 5 bases. From germline, CDR1 is LNHDA and CDR2 SQIVND (reference sequence). The CDR3 is made up of 13 amino acids. With 6 bases removed from V and 7 bases from J, the gap between germline ends came to 15 bases. The CDR3, as DNA: TGTGCCAGTAGCAGGACACGGCTCCTTGGCTACACCTTC. Translation gives CASSRTRLLGYTF.

CDR3 protein: CASSDSRGEGTDTQYF. CDR3 in DNA: TGTGCCAGCAGTGATTCCAGGGGAGAGGGCACAGATACGCAGTATTTT. The chain links TRBV7-6 to TRBJ2-3; perhaps TRBD1 as D (6 bases). V lost 6 bases, J lost 1 base, and 17 bases lay in between. Germline values: CDR1 SGHVS, CDR2 FNYEAQ. This CDR3 spans 16 amino acids. Using reference TRBV7-6 and TRBJ2-3 for the parts outside the CDR3, the full variable domain is GAGVSQSPRYKVTKRGQDVALRCDPISGHVSLYWYRQALGQGPEFLTYFNYEAQQDKSGLPNDRFSAERPEGSISTLTIQRTEQRDSAMYRCASSDSRGEGTDTQYFGPGTRLTVL.

This chain joins TRBV28 and TRBJ1-5; D is ambiguous. Trimming shortened V by 2 bases and J by 0 bases, and 8 bases separated the two germline ends. There are 15 residues in the CDR3. The germline CDR1 and CDR2 sequences are MDHEN and SYDVKM. The CDR3 loop is CASSLPDYSNQPQHF. CDR3 nucleotides: TGTGCCAGCAGTTTACCAGACTATAGCAATCAGCCCCAGCATTTT.

This clone was found once. The V call is TRBV30, the J call TRBJ1-2; D gene ambiguous. Trimming removed 0 bases from V and 4 bases from J, with 15 bases in between. This CDR3 comprises 15 residues. Germline V gene data show CDR1 as GTSNPN and CDR2 as SVGIG (reference sequence). CDR3 sequence: CAWSVLGLAGYGYTF. CDR3 DNA sequence: TGTGCCTGGAGTGTACTTGGGCTGGCGGGCTATGGCTACACCTTC.

The chain is built from TRBV4-1 and TRBJ2-7; 11 bases match TRBD2. The length of the CDR3 is 17 residues. V was pared by 1 base and J by 5 bases, with 10 bases of the junction left unmatched. Germline CDR1 reads MGHRA; CDR2 reads YSYEKL. The CDR3 spells CASSQVWLAGGSNEQYF. As DNA, the CDR3 is TGCGCCAGCAGCCAAGTTTGGCTAGCGGGGGGATCTAACGAGCAGTACTTC.

This clone has a handful of counts. The chain combines TRBV7-2 with TRBJ1-2, with D unresolved. Germline values: CDR1 SGHTA, CDR2 FQGNSA. The V and J ends lost 7 bases and 7 bases respectively, with 16 bases between them. The CDR3 sequence is 13 residues long. As DNA, the CDR3 is TGTGCCAGCAAGAGGGAGCCGGCACCTGGCTACACCTTC. Its translation is CASKREPAPGYTF.

The V and J genes are TRBV28 and TRBJ1-1; unclear D gene. Trimming took off 5 bases at V and 1 base at J, with 11 bases between the two ends. The length of the CDR3 is 14 residues. Germline V gene sequence: CDR1 MDHEN, CDR2 SYDVKM. This chain's CDR3 is CASSPPTGNTEAFF. In nucleotides, the CDR3 is TGTGCCAGCAGTCCCCCGACGGGGAACACTGAAGCTTTCTTT.

This clone was observed a handful of times. This rearrangement joins TRBV4-2 to TRBJ2-2; D not resolved. The V gene's germline CDR1 is LGHNA and CDR2 YNFKEQ. V lost 1 base, J lost 6 bases, and 9 bases lay in between. The CDR3 spans 14 residues. CDR3 in amino acids: CASSQVGPSGELFF. CDR3 DNA: TGTGCCAGCAGCCAAGTGGGTCCTTCCGGGGAGCTGTTTTTT.

The chain has TRBV28 and TRBJ1-1, with D perhaps TRBD1 (6 bases). Trimming removed 5 bases from V and 6 bases from J, with 22 bases in between. Germline V gives CDR1 MDHEN, CDR2 SYDVKM. This CDR3 contains 16 residues. The CDR3 reads CASSPHPQGGGAEAFF. In nucleotides, the CDR3 is TGTGCCAGCAGTCCACACCCACAGGGAGGTGGTGCTGAAGCTTTCTTT.

V usage is TRBV19 and J usage is TRBJ1-2; D is uncertain. The V gene lost 1 base and the J gene lost 6 bases, with 15 bases spanning the gap. CDR3 length: 15 residues. Per the germline V gene, CDR1 is LNHDA and CDR2 is SQIVND (reference sequence). Here the CDR3 reads CASSIGLARTDGYTF. CDR3 DNA sequence: TGTGCCAGTAGTATAGGTTTGGCGCGGACGGATGGCTACACCTTC. Supplemented by reference TRBV19 and TRBJ1-2, the full variable domain reads DGGITQSPKYLFRKEGQNVTLSCEQNLNHDAMYWYRQDPGQGLRLIYYSQIVNDFQKGDIAEGYSVSREKKESFPLTVTSAQKNPTAFYLCASSIGLARTDGYTFGSGTRLTVV.

The chain is built from TRBV25-1 and TRBJ1-1; maybe TRBD1 (5 bases). There are 14 residues in the CDR3. The germline CDR1 and CDR2 sequences are MGHDK and SYGVNS. The germline V and J ends were trimmed by 7 bases and 4 bases, with 16 bases remaining between them. Here the CDR3 DNA reads TGTGCCAGCACCGCGAGGGGCCGGGGCACTGAAGCTTTCTTT. It is translated as CASTARGRGTEAFF.

The rearrangement joins TRBV16 to TRBJ1-4; a possible D gene is TRBD1 (5 bases). The length of the CDR3 is 13 residues. V was cut by 4 bases and J by 7 bases, with 10 bases left in between. Germline CDR1 and CDR2: KGHSY and FQNENV. DNA of the CDR3: TGTGCCAGCAGCCCCGGACACCGTGAAAAACTGTTTTTT. This gives the protein CASSPGHREKLFF.

Only a few counts were recorded for this clone. The V call is TRBV5-6, the J call TRBJ1-2, with a possible D match to TRBD1 (5 bases). Trimming removed 1 base at V and 8 bases at J, with 18 bases between. CDR1 and CDR2 from the germline V gene are SGHDT and YYEEEE. The CDR3 is made up of 15 amino acids. The CDR3 DNA reads TGTGCCAGCAGCTTGTCGCAGGGACTAACAAACGGCTACACCTTC. Amino acid sequence: CASSLSQGLTNGYTF.

This clone has just a few counts. This chain links TRBV19 with TRBJ2-7, with 7 bases fitting TRBD1. J gave up 2 bases and V 3 bases, and 4 bases lay outside the gene matches. The CDR3 consists of 14 residues. Germline-derived CDR1 and CDR2 are LNHDA and SQIVND (reference sequence). For the CDR3, the DNA is TGTGCCAGTAGTATCTCGACAGGGACCTACGAGCAGTACTTC. Translation gives CASSISTGTYEQYF.

The table lists this clone with a count of one. The genes are TRBV9 and TRBJ2-7; 9 positions match TRBD1. V lost 0 bases to trimming and J lost 5 bases; unmatched junction nucleotides: 3. This CDR3 is 14 amino acids long. Germline assignment: CDR1 SGDLS and CDR2 YYNGEE. In DNA form, the CDR3 reads TGTGCCAGCAGCGTAGTCGGGACAGGGAACGAGCAGTACTTC. Its translation: CASSVVGTGNEQYF.

The chain links TRBV29-1 to TRBJ2-7; 7 bases agree with TRBD2. This CDR3 contains 13 residues. Germline values: CDR1 SQVTM, CDR2 ANQGSEA. The trim removed 4 bases at V and 5 bases at J, leaving 8 bases unmatched. This CDR3 is CSVVRQGGNEQYF. Here the CDR3 DNA reads TGCAGCGTTGTGAGGCAGGGAGGGAACGAGCAGTACTTC.

The rearrangement uses TRBV30 and TRBJ1-5; TRBD1 agrees at 8 bases. The CDR3 is 14 amino acids. With V trimmed by 0 bases and J by 5 bases, 3 bases remained unmatched. The V gene's germline CDR1 is GTSNPN and CDR2 SVGIG (reference sequence). The CDR3 loop reads CAWSVGQGYQPQHF. The CDR3 DNA reads as TGTGCCTGGAGTGTCGGACAGGGCTATCAGCCCCAGCATTTT.

This clone has a single count. In DNA form, the CDR3 reads TGCGCCAGCAGCCCAACAATTGACACGGGGACCTACGAGCAGTACTTC. Encoded protein: CASSPTIDTGTYEQYF. The genes are TRBV5-1 and TRBJ2-7; weak D call: TRBD2 (5 bases). V was cut by 4 bases and J by 2 bases, with 19 bases left in between. Germline CDR1 reads SGHRS; CDR2 reads YFSETQ. The CDR3 has 16 amino acids. Full variable domain (rest looked up from reference TRBV5-1 and TRBJ2-7): KAGVTQTPRYLIKTRGQQVTLSCSPISGHRSVSWYQQTPGQGLQFLFEYFSETQRNKGNFPGRFSGRQFSNSRSEMNVSTLELGDSALYLCASSPTIDTGTYEQYFGPGTRLTVT.

The rearrangement uses TRBV29-1 and TRBJ2-7, with 13 bases matching TRBD2. This CDR3 is built from 14 residues. CDR1 SQVTM and CDR2 ANQGSEA come from the germline V gene. V lost 6 bases, J lost 0 bases, and 2 bases stayed unmatched. Here the CDR3 DNA reads TGCAGCGTCTGGACTAGCGGGGGCTCCTACGAGCAGTACTTC. Translation: CSVWTSGGSYEQYF.

The chain uses TRBV4-1 and TRBJ2-1; 13 bases align to TRBD2. This CDR3 comprises 17 residues. After removal of 1 base from V and 7 bases from J, the junction contained 7 bases not matched to a gene. Germline V gene sequence: CDR1 MGHRA, CDR2 YSYEKL. The CDR3 sequence: CASSQVYGTSGINEQFF. In nucleotides, the CDR3 is TGCGCCAGCAGCCAAGTATACGGGACTAGCGGGATTAATGAGCAGTTCTTC.